These T cell receptor beta chains were read from a single sample in a study of blood T cell repertoires in COVID-19. This table comes from immunoSEQ multiplex PCR, and its TCRdb copy is limited to in-frame clones, with some not included. The data show a few hundred thousand clones, about nine tenths seen once. Sequencing was carried out using peripheral blood. These receptors all come from a man in his sixties or seventies with acute or convalescent COVID-19. Both conserved end residues are part of each CDR3. The D gene is left open where the match is weak. Some rows have no size entry. The others give once, few or many, or a class for an expanded clone.

j_call d_call clone_size v_call cdr3_aa cdr3_nt
TRBJ2-1 TRBD2 . TRBV29-1 CSAPSVSGITYNEQFF TGCAGCGCCCCTTCGGTTAGCGGGATCACCTACAATGAGCAGTTCTTC
TRBJ1-5 TRBD1 . TRBV28 CASSLQGGQPQHF TGTGCCAGCAGCCTACAGGGGGGCCAGCCCCAGCATTTT
TRBJ1-1 TRBD1 . TRBV19 CASSNTGGVTEAFF TGTGCCAGTAGTAATACAGGGGGCGTCACTGAAGCTTTCTTT
TRBJ2-5 TRBD2 . TRBV5-4 CASSSNSGGGETQYF TGTGCCAGCAGCTCGAATAGCGGGGGAGGGGAGACCCAGTACTTC
TRBJ1-6 . . TRBV5-1 CASSLNSNSPLHF TGCGCCAGCAGCTTGAACAGTAATTCACCCCTCCACTTT
TRBJ2-2 . . TRBV18 CASSPSRLGANTGELFF TGTGCCAGCTCACCATCAAGGTTGGGGGCTAACACCGGGGAGCTGTTTTTT
TRBJ1-1 . . TRBV11-2 CASTVAFLNTEAFF TGTGCCAGCACTGTGGCATTCTTGAACACTGAAGCTTTCTTT
TRBJ2-3 TRBD2 . TRBV5-1 CASRLGLAELTDTQYF TGCGCCAGCAGATTGGGACTAGCGGAACTCACAGATACGCAGTATTTT
TRBJ1-3 . once TRBV6-5 CASRGPNQNTIYF TGTGCCAGCAGGGGCCCCAACCAAAACACCATATATTTT
TRBJ2-7 . . TRBV30 CAWSAGPLREQYF TGTGCCTGGAGTGCCGGTCCTCTGAGGGAGCAGTACTTC
TRBJ2-1 . . TRBV24-1 CATSEGRAAYNEQFF TGTGCCACCAGTGAGGGCAGGGCGGCCTACAATGAGCAGTTCTTC
TRBJ1-1 TRBD1 . TRBV29-1 CSVVSTGGGFTEAFF TGCAGCGTTGTCTCGACAGGGGGCGGTTTCACTGAAGCTTTCTTT
TRBJ1-1 . . TRBV19 CASTPRTFFGEAFF TGTGCCAGTACCCCAAGGACATTTTTCGGTGAAGCTTTCTTT
TRBJ2-2 TRBD1 . TRBV29-1 CSVGRGHTGELFF TGCAGCGTTGGCAGGGGGCACACCGGGGAGCTGTTTTTT
TRBJ1-1 . . TRBV20-1 CSASRGSEAFF TGCAGTGCTAGTAGAGGGTCGGAAGCTTTCTTT
TRBJ1-3 . . TRBV10-3 CAISDSSGNTIYF TGTGCCATATCGGACAGTTCTGGGAACACCATATATTTT
TRBJ2-2 . . TRBV15 CATSRDIRELFF TGTGCCACCAGCAGAGATATTCGGGAGCTGTTTTTT
TRBJ1-1 . . TRBV5-4 CASSLDQGFTEAFF TGTGCCAGCAGCTTGGATCAGGGTTTCACTGAAGCTTTCTTT
TRBJ2-7 TRBD2 . TRBV5-1 CASSLAGVSGSGRAYEQYF TGCGCCAGCAGCTTGGCTGGGGTTTCTGGTAGCGGGAGGGCCTACGAGCAGTACTTC
TRBJ2-7 TRBD1 . TRBV7-9 CASSSRTGTHEQYF TGTGCCAGCAGCTCCCGGACAGGGACCCACGAGCAGTACTTC
TRBJ2-2 TRBD1 once TRBV4-3 CASRRQGVDTGELFF TGCGCCAGCAGGAGACAGGGTGTCGACACCGGGGAGCTGTTTTTT
TRBJ2-7 . . TRBV11-2 CASRWGGSSYEQYF TGTGCCAGCAGGTGGGGGGGCTCCTCCTACGAGCAGTACTTC
TRBJ1-1 . once TRBV7-9 CASSFRSGENTEAFF TGTGCCAGCAGCTTTCGGTCAGGGGAGAACACTGAAGCTTTCTTT
TRBJ1-4 . . TRBV14 CASSPTGGGTNEKLFF TGTGCCAGCAGCCCAACTGGGGGAGGAACTAATGAAAAACTGTTTTTT
TRBJ2-2 . . TRBV19 CASSIAGVTGELFF TGTGCCAGTAGTATAGCCGGGGTTACCGGGGAGCTGTTTTTT
TRBJ2-4 . . TRBV30 CAWSATRAKNIQYF TGTGCCTGGAGTGCCACGAGGGCCAAAAACATTCAGTACTTC
TRBJ2-7 . . TRBV29-1 CSVSPHLGRTPEQYF TGCAGCGTTTCCCCTCATCTGGGGAGAACTCCCGAGCAGTACTTC
TRBJ2-4 . . TRBV3-1/TRBV3-2 CASSQGQGGIQYF TGTGCCAGCAGCCAAGGCCAGGGTGGCATTCAGTACTTC
TRBJ1-2 . . TRBV30 CAWSLGGDPNYGYTF TGTGCCTGGAGCTTAGGAGGGGATCCTAACTATGGCTACACCTTC
TRBJ1-1 . few TRBV12-5 CASVGSTEAFF TGTGCTAGTGTGGGGAGCACTGAAGCTTTCTTT
TRBJ1-1 . . TRBV1 CTSSQPTGTWAGTEAFF TGCACCAGCAGCCAACCTACCGGGACATGGGCGGGCACTGAAGCTTTCTTT
TRBJ1-5 TRBD1 . TRBV19 CASSIETTGGNQPQHF TGTGCCAGTAGTATTGAAACGACAGGGGGAAATCAGCCCCAGCATTTT
TRBJ1-1 . . TRBV12-5 CASGQENTEAFF TGTGCTAGTGGTCAGGAGAACACTGAAGCTTTCTTT
TRBJ2-1 TRBD1 . TRBV10-3 CAISESGTGRDNEQFF TGTGCCATCAGTGAGTCGGGGACAGGGAGGGATAATGAGCAGTTCTTC
TRBJ2-7 TRBD2 once TRBV5-6 CASSLLGTSGRANEQYF TGTGCCAGCAGCCTACTCGGGACTAGCGGGAGGGCCAACGAGCAGTACTTC
TRBJ1-1 . once TRBV5-5 CASSSQPRGATEAFF TGTGCCAGCAGCTCCCAACCCAGGGGAGCCACTGAAGCTTTCTTT
TRBJ2-7 TRBD2 . TRBV6-5 CASRPPGGRHDEQYF TGTGCCAGCAGACCCCCGGGCGGGAGACACGACGAGCAGTACTTC